This note documents a single T cell receptor (beta chain) sequence. Assay: immunoSEQ multiplex PCR; the TCRdb copy retains only in-frame clones and omits some. The table has approximately 88,000 clones, roughly 88% seen once; the top ten hold less than 2.5%. Sorting used thawed, overnight-rested PBMC stained with anti-CD3, a viability dye and GMM-loaded CD1B tetramer. C32 glucose monomycolate from Rhodococcus equi was loaded onto the CD1B tetramers. Germline-derived CDR1 and CDR2 are SEHNR and FQNEAQ (reference sequence). The ends lost 5 bases at V and 3 bases at J; junction bases unmatched: 4. This CDR3 spans 14 amino acids. The record originates from a study of T cells in tuberculosis. Background on the study: Sequenced TCRs come from CD1B-GMM tetramer-binding T cells.

Sample: CD1b-GMM tetramer-negative cells sorted from PBMCs. V and J are TRBV7-9 and TRBJ2-7, with TRBD1 identical over 10 bases. The TCR originated in an adult woman with latent tuberculosis. The CDR3 loop is CASSPRDRGYEQYF. The CDR3 DNA follows: TGTGCCAGCAGCCCCCGGGACAGGGGCTACGAGCAGTACTTC.